This TCR beta chain was sequenced for a study of T cells expressing NK-cell markers. Study-level background: Seven of eight sequenced donors tested HCMV-seropositive; one tested seronegative. General study points: A handful of donors showed these clonotypes also leading the CD3+CD56-NKG2C+ fraction. Dominant NKG2C+ clonotypes made up about 1.0-7.0% of CD8+ T cells in six donors.

From germline, CDR1 is SQVTM and CDR2 ANQGSEA. CDR3 length equals 14 residues. Comments on this clonotype: No antigen is known for it.

UMIs were included in TCR beta cDNA generated by 5'RACE template switching. TCRdb re-called the 5' RACE reads and shows each CDR3 protein once, DNA omitted. The sample table sets out about 550,000 distinct CDR3 sequences. The TCR originated in a man younger than 35 in good health. The source material was blood T cells: a sorted CD56 or NKG2C T cell subset, CD4+ or CD8+ T cells, or bulk PBMC T cells (not recorded which). This chain links TRBV29-1 with TRBJ1-2; lacking DNA, the TRBD1 call made by TCRdb goes unchecked. CDR3 region: CSVEILGVNYGYTF.